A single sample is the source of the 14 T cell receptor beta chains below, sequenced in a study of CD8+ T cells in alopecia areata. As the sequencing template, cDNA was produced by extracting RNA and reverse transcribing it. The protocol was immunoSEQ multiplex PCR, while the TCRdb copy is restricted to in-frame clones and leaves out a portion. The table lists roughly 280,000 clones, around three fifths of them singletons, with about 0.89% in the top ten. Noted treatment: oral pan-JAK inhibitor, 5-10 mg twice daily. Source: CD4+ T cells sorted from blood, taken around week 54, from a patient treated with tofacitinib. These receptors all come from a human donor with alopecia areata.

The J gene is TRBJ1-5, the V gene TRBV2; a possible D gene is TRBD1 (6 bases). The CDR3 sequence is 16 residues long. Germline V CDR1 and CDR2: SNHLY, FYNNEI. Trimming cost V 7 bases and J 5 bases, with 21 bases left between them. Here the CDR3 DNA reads TGTGCCAGCACCCTACGTGGGGGGCTGGACGATCAGCCCCAGCATTTT. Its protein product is CASTLRGGLDDQPQHF.

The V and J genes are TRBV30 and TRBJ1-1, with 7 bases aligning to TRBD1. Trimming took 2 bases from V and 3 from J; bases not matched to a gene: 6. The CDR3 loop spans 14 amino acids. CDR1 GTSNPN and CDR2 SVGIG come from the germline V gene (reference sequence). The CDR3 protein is CAWSFGRGDTEAFF. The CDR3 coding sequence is TGTGCCTGGAGTTTCGGCAGGGGGGACACTGAAGCTTTCTTT.

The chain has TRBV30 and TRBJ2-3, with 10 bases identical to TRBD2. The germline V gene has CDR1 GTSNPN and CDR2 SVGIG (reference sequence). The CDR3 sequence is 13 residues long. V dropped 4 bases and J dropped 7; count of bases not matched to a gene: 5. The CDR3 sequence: CAWTSGGPYTQYF. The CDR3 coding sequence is TGTGCCTGGACTAGCGGGGGCCCATATACGCAGTATTTT.

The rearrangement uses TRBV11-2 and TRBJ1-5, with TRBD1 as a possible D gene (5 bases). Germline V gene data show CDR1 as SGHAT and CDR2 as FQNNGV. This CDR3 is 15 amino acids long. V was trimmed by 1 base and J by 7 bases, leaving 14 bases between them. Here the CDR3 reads CASSLGGRSEQPQHF. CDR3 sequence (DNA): TGTGCCAGCAGCTTAGGGGGCAGGTCAGAGCAGCCCCAGCATTTT. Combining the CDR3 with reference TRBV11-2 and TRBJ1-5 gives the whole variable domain EAGVAQSPRYKIIEKRQSVAFWCNPISGHATLYWYQQILGQGPKLLIQFQNNGVVDDSQLPKDRFSAERLKGVDSTLKIQPAKLEDSAVYLCASSLGGRSEQPQHFGDGTRLSIL.

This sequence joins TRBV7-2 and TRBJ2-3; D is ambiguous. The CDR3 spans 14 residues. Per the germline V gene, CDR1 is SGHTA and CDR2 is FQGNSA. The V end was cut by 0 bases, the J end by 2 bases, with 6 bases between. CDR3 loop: CASSLAAITDTQYF. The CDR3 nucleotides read TGTGCCAGCAGCTTAGCAGCTATCACAGATACGCAGTATTTT.

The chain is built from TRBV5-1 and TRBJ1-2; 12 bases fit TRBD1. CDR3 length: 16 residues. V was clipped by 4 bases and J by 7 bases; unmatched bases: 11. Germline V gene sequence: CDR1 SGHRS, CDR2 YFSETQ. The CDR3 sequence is CASSRDPGTGGVGYTF. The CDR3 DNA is TGCGCCAGCAGCCGGGACCCCGGGACAGGGGGCGTTGGCTACACCTTC.

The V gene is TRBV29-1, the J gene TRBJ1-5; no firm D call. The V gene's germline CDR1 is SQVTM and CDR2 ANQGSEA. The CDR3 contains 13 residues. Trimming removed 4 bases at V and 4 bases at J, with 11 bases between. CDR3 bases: TGCAGCGTTGCTGAGGGCCCGAATCAGCCCCAGCATTTT. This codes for CSVAEGPNQPQHF.

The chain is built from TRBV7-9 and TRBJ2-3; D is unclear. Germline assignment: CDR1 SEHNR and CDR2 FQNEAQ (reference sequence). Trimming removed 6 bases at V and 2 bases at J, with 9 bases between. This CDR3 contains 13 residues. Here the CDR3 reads CASSLQITDTQYF. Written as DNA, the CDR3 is TGTGCCAGCAGTTTACAGATCACAGATACGCAGTATTTT. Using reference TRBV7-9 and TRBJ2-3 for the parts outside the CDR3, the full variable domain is DTGVSQNPRHKITKRGQNVTFRCDPISEHNRLYWYRQTLGQGPEFLTYFQNEAQLEKSRLLSDRFSAERPKGSFSTLEIQRTEQGDSAMYLCASSLQITDTQYFGPGTRLTVL.

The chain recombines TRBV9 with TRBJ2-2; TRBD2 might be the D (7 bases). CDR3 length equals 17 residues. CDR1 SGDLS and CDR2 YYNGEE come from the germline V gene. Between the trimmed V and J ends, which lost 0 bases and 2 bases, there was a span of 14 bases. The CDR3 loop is CASSVEPPGGNTGELFF. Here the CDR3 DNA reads TGTGCCAGCAGCGTAGAGCCCCCGGGGGGCAACACCGGGGAGCTGTTTTTT. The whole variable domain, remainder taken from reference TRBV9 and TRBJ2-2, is DSGVTQTPKHLITATGQRVTLRCSPRSGDLSVYWYQQSLDQGLQFLIQYYNGEERAKGNILERFSAQQFPDLHSELNLSSLELGDSALYFCASSVEPPGGNTGELFFGEGSRLTVL.

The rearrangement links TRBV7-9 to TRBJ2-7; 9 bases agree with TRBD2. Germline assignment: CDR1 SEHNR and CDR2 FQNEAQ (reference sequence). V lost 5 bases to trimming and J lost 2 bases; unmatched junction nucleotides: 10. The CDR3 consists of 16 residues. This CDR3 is CASSPTLAGRTYEQYF. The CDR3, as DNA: TGTGCCAGCAGCCCAACCCTAGCGGGGCGAACCTACGAGCAGTACTTC.

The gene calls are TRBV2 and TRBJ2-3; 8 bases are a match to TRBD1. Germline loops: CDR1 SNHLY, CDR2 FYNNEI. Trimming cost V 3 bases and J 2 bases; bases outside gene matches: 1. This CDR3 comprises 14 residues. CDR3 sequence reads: CASSEDRVTDTQYF. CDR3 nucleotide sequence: TGTGCCAGCAGTGAGGACAGGGTCACAGATACGCAGTATTTT.

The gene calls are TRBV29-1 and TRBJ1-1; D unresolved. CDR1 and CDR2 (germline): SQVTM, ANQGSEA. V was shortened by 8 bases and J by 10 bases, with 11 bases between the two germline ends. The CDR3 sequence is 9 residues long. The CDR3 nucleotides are TGCAGCTCGGCGCCGGGAGCTTTCTTT. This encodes CSSAPGAFF.

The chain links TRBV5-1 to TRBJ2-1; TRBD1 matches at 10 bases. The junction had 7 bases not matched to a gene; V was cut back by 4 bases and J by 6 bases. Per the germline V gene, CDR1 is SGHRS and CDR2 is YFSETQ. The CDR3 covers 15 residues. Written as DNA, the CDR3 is TGCGCCAGCAGCCCCCAGTGGACAGGGGGCAATGAGCAGTTCTTC. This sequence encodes CASSPQWTGGNEQFF.

The CDR3 here is CASSQDLTAGGNQPQHF. The CDR3 region has the DNA TGTGCCAGCAGCCAAGATCTTACGGCAGGGGGGAATCAGCCCCAGCATTTT. The genes are TRBV4-2 and TRBJ1-5; 7 bases are a match to TRBD1. This CDR3 comprises 17 residues. Germline loops: CDR1 LGHNA, CDR2 YNFKEQ. Trimming cost V 0 bases and J 4 bases; bases outside gene matches: 9.